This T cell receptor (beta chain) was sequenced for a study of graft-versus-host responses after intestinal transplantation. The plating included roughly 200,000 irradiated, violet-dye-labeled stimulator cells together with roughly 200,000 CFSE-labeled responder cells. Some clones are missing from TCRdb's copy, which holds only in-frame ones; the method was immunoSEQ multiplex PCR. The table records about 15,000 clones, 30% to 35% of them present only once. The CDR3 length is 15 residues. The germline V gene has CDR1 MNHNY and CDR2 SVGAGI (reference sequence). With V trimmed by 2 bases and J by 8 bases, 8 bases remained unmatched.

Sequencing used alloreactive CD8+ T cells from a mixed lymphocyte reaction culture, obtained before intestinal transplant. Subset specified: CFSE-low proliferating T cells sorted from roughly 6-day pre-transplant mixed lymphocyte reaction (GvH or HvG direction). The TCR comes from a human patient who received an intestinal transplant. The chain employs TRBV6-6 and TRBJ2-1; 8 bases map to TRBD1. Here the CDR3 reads CASSYGGTGRDEQFF. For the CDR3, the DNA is TGTGCCAGCAGTTACGGGGGGACAGGTCGGGATGAGCAGTTCTTC.